The entry that follows covers one T cell receptor beta chain sequence. What it binds is unknown. The data originate from a study of response to subunit inactivated influenza vaccine. The study's findings and limits: Each seasonal flu vaccination may recruit only limited new T cells, authors suggested.

TCRdb itself ran the RT-PCR reads through MiXCR, one entry per CDR3 protein. This table has approximately 680,000 distinct CDR3 sequences, 15% to 18% appearing once. CDR1 is KGHDR and CDR2 is SFDVKD in the germline V gene. CDR3 length: 11 residues. V gave up 4 bases and J gave up 6 bases, with 5 bases separating them. This chain uses TRBV24-1 with TRBJ1-1; D gene unclear. The sequenced sample was PBMCs from blood, obtained roughly 13 days after vaccination. The TCR comes from a man aged 45-65 years who received an inactivated influenza vaccine. The CDR3 sequence: CATSEGSEAFF. CDR3 coding DNA: TGTGCCACCAGTGAAGGTTCTGAAGCTTTCTTT.